The T cell receptor beta chain described here comes from a study of blood T cells in healthy people across ages. Notes on this clonotype: Its specificity is not known.

The V and J ends lost 5 bases and 9 bases respectively, with 20 bases between them. Germline V gene lookup returns CDR1 MGHRA and CDR2 YSYEKL. CDR3 length equals 16 residues. Whole-study findings and limits: Unknown CMV status may confound age-related changes in expanded clones.

The use of a sample-barcoded 5' primer and a J-beta primer mix characterized a second PCR of 7 to 11 cycles. MiXCR, run by TCRdb on the 5' RACE reads, gives a single entry per CDR3 protein. The sample carries roughly 1.6 million distinct CDR3 sequences, approximately 32% recorded once. This sequence joins TRBV4-1 and TRBJ1-6; D is unresolved. The source is a woman in her 30s in good health. Sequenced sample: blood. The CDR3 is CASSINPPPDSSPLHF. The CDR3 nucleotides are TGCGCCAGCAGCATTAACCCCCCCCCAGATAGTTCACCCCTCCACTTT.